The rows below give T cell receptor beta chains drawn from one sample of a study of siplizumab effects on memory and regulatory T cells. Assay used: immunoSEQ multiplex PCR; TCRdb lists only in-frame clones, some missing. The table has approximately 58,000 clones, more than 80% seen once. The sample consisted of CD8+ T cells sorted from blood. The receptors were sampled from a human donor in good health. Each CDR3 is given with its conserved first and last residue. D genes are given only for firm matches. Clone size is given for some rows only: seen once, a few or many times, or a class if the clone is expanded.

d_call: TRBD2
v_call: TRBV6-4
cdr3_length: 18
j_call: TRBJ2-1
clone_size: NA
cdr3_nt: TGTGCCAGCAGTGACTCGGGGTCCCTCGGGACTAACTACAATGAGCAGTTCTTC
cdr3_aa: CASSDSGSLGTNYNEQFF

d_call: NA
v_call: TRBV7-9
cdr3_length: 14
j_call: TRBJ2-5
clone_size: NA
cdr3_nt: TGTGCCAGCAGCCCACCACCCGAAGAAGAGACCCAGTACTTC
cdr3_aa: CASSPPPEEETQYF

d_call: NA
v_call: TRBV11-2
cdr3_length: 12
j_call: TRBJ2-7
clone_size: NA
cdr3_nt: TGTGCCAGCAGCTCCGTCCGGGTCGAGCAGTACTTC
cdr3_aa: CASSSVRVEQYF

d_call: TRBD1
v_call: TRBV6-6
cdr3_length: 13
j_call: TRBJ2-7
clone_size: NA
cdr3_nt: TGTGCCACCTGGGACAGGGGTTTGTACGAGCAGTACTTC
cdr3_aa: CATWDRGLYEQYF

d_call: NA
v_call: TRBV4-3
cdr3_length: 14
j_call: TRBJ2-1
clone_size: NA
cdr3_nt: TGCGCCAGCAGCCAAGGAGTCTGGGCCCCTGAGCAGTTCTTC
cdr3_aa: CASSQGVWAPEQFF

d_call: TRBD1
v_call: TRBV27
cdr3_length: 14
j_call: TRBJ2-4
clone_size: NA
cdr3_nt: TGTGCCAGCAGCCTCCATCGGACAGGAAACATTCAGTACTTC
cdr3_aa: CASSLHRTGNIQYF

d_call: NA
v_call: TRBV7-9
cdr3_length: 14
j_call: TRBJ1-2
clone_size: NA
cdr3_nt: TGTGCCAGCAGCCCCCCGACACCAAACTATGGCTACACCTTC
cdr3_aa: CASSPPTPNYGYTF

d_call: NA
v_call: TRBV18
cdr3_length: 13
j_call: TRBJ2-7
clone_size: NA
cdr3_nt: TGTGCCAGCTCACCTAGGGATGGCGACGAGCAGTACTTC
cdr3_aa: CASSPRDGDEQYF

d_call: TRBD2
v_call: TRBV2
cdr3_length: 14
j_call: TRBJ2-1
clone_size: NA
cdr3_nt: TGTGCCAGCAATTTGGCGGGAGGGCTTGGTGAGCAGTTCTTC
cdr3_aa: CASNLAGGLGEQFF

d_call: NA
v_call: TRBV2
cdr3_length: 13
j_call: TRBJ2-7
clone_size: NA
cdr3_nt: TGTGCAACCGACGGGACCCGTCCCTACGAGCAGTACTTC
cdr3_aa: CATDGTRPYEQYF

d_call: TRBD2
v_call: TRBV7-9
cdr3_length: 15
j_call: TRBJ2-1
clone_size: NA
cdr3_nt: TGTGCCAGCAGCTTAGGACTAGCGGGGGACAATGAGCAGTTCTTC
cdr3_aa: CASSLGLAGDNEQFF

d_call: NA
v_call: TRBV29-1
cdr3_length: 12
j_call: TRBJ2-2
clone_size: NA
cdr3_nt: TGCAGCGTTGAATCGGGGCCCGGGGAGCTGTTTTTT
cdr3_aa: CSVESGPGELFF

d_call: NA
v_call: TRBV9
cdr3_length: 15
j_call: TRBJ1-2
clone_size: NA
cdr3_nt: TGTGCCAGCAGCCGCTCCGGACAGCTCTCAGCTGGCTACACCTTC
cdr3_aa: CASSRSGQLSAGYTF

d_call: NA
v_call: TRBV19
cdr3_length: 16
j_call: TRBJ2-6
clone_size: NA
cdr3_nt: TGTGCCAGTAGTATAGATGGAGGGTCTGGGGCCAACGTCCTGACTTTC
cdr3_aa: CASSIDGGSGANVLTF

d_call: TRBD1
v_call: TRBV6-1
cdr3_length: 16
j_call: TRBJ1-1
clone_size: NA
cdr3_nt: TGTGCCAGCAGTGCCTCGGGACAGGCCTTGAACACTGAAGCTTTCTTT
cdr3_aa: CASSASGQALNTEAFF

d_call: NA
v_call: TRBV9
cdr3_length: 17
j_call: TRBJ2-4
clone_size: NA
cdr3_nt: TGTGCCAGCAGCCCCCAACTAGGCCCCTCGGACAAAAACATTCAGTACTTC
cdr3_aa: CASSPQLGPSDKNIQYF

d_call: TRBD1
v_call: TRBV28
cdr3_length: 13
j_call: TRBJ1-2
clone_size: NA
cdr3_nt: TGTGCCAGCACTCCCACAGGGGAGGGTGGCTACACCTTC
cdr3_aa: CASTPTGEGGYTF

d_call: NA
v_call: TRBV7-6
cdr3_length: 15
j_call: TRBJ2-1
clone_size: NA
cdr3_nt: TGTGCCAGCAGCTTAGCGAGGGGGGCCGGCAATGAGCAGTTCTTC
cdr3_aa: CASSLARGAGNEQFF

d_call: NA
v_call: TRBV4-1
cdr3_length: 13
j_call: TRBJ2-7
clone_size: NA
cdr3_nt: TGCGCCAGCAGCCCGGCATCAACCTACGAGCAGTACTTC
cdr3_aa: CASSPASTYEQYF

d_call: TRBD1
v_call: TRBV27
cdr3_length: 15
j_call: TRBJ1-5
clone_size: few
cdr3_nt: TGTGCCAGCAGTTCCGGGACAGGGGGCAATCAGCCCCAGCATTTT
cdr3_aa: CASSSGTGGNQPQHF

d_call: NA
v_call: TRBV7-2
cdr3_length: 14
j_call: TRBJ2-7
clone_size: NA
cdr3_nt: TGTGCCAGCAGCGATCAGGGACTCGGCTACGAGCAGTACTTC
cdr3_aa: CASSDQGLGYEQYF

d_call: TRBD1
v_call: TRBV29-1
cdr3_length: 14
j_call: TRBJ1-5
clone_size: NA
cdr3_nt: TGCAGCGTTGAAGGGACAGGTGGAGGTCAGCCCCAGCATTTT
cdr3_aa: CSVEGTGGGQPQHF

d_call: NA
v_call: TRBV27
cdr3_length: 14
j_call: TRBJ1-4
clone_size: NA
cdr3_nt: TGTGCCAGCAGTTTTGCCGGTCCTAATGAAAAACTGTTTTTT
cdr3_aa: CASSFAGPNEKLFF

d_call: TRBD2
v_call: TRBV6-1
cdr3_length: 15
j_call: TRBJ2-3
clone_size: NA
cdr3_nt: TGTGCCAGCAGTGGGACTAGCGGGATATTGGATACGCAGTATTTT
cdr3_aa: CASSGTSGILDTQYF

d_call: NA
v_call: TRBV18
cdr3_length: 12
j_call: TRBJ2-1
clone_size: once
cdr3_nt: TGTGCCAGTCGTTTTTCCCCCCATGAGCAGTTCTTC
cdr3_aa: CASRFSPHEQFF

d_call: NA
v_call: TRBV4-2
cdr3_length: 13
j_call: TRBJ2-7
clone_size: NA
cdr3_nt: TGTGCCAGCAGCCAAGCGGGGGCCTACGAGCAGTACTTC
cdr3_aa: CASSQAGAYEQYF

d_call: NA
v_call: TRBV6-1
cdr3_length: 15
j_call: TRBJ1-3
clone_size: NA
cdr3_nt: TGTGCCAGCAGTGAAGGGACGGTCTCTGGAAACACCATATATTTT
cdr3_aa: CASSEGTVSGNTIYF

d_call: NA
v_call: TRBV7-2
cdr3_length: 15
j_call: TRBJ1-5
clone_size: NA
cdr3_nt: TGTGCCAGCAGCTTAATTGGGGGCAGCAATCAGCCCCAGCATTTT
cdr3_aa: CASSLIGGSNQPQHF

d_call: NA
v_call: TRBV6-5
cdr3_length: 15
j_call: TRBJ2-7
clone_size: NA
cdr3_nt: TGTGCCAGCAGTTACTTTCCAGGGGGGTCCTACGAGCAGTACTTC
cdr3_aa: CASSYFPGGSYEQYF

d_call: TRBD2
v_call: TRBV19
cdr3_length: 16
j_call: TRBJ2-1
clone_size: NA
cdr3_nt: TGTGCCAGTAGTATTCTAGCGGGAGGTGGGTACAATGAGCAGTTCTTC
cdr3_aa: CASSILAGGGYNEQFF

d_call: NA
v_call: TRBV7-8
cdr3_length: 15
j_call: TRBJ1-1
clone_size: NA
cdr3_nt: TGTGCCAGCAGCCCCCAGGGTTCTGTGAACACTGAAGCTTTCTTT
cdr3_aa: CASSPQGSVNTEAFF

d_call: TRBD2
v_call: TRBV30
cdr3_length: 15
j_call: TRBJ2-7
clone_size: NA
cdr3_nt: TGTGCCTGGACTCCCTGGGCTAGCGGGAGCTACGAGCAGTACTTC
cdr3_aa: CAWTPWASGSYEQYF

d_call: TRBD2
v_call: TRBV25-1
cdr3_length: 16
j_call: TRBJ2-1
clone_size: NA
cdr3_nt: TGTGCCAGCAGTGAATTATCAGCGGGAGGATACAATGAGCAGTTCTTC
cdr3_aa: CASSELSAGGYNEQFF

d_call: TRBD2
v_call: TRBV4-3
cdr3_length: 15
j_call: TRBJ2-1
clone_size: once
cdr3_nt: TGCGCCAGCAGCCAAGTTTTCGGGAGGTACAATGAGCAGTTCTTC
cdr3_aa: CASSQVFGRYNEQFF

d_call: TRBD2
v_call: TRBV6-5
cdr3_length: 15
j_call: TRBJ2-2
clone_size: NA
cdr3_nt: TGTGCCAGCAGTCACAGTAGCGGGAGGGCCGGGGAGCTGTTTTTT
cdr3_aa: CASSHSSGRAGELFF

d_call: NA
v_call: TRBV4-1
cdr3_length: 12
j_call: TRBJ1-3
clone_size: NA
cdr3_nt: TGCGCCAGCAGCCAAGACAGAAACACCATATATTTT
cdr3_aa: CASSQDRNTIYF

d_call: TRBD2
v_call: TRBV19
cdr3_length: 16
j_call: TRBJ2-5
clone_size: NA
cdr3_nt: TGTGCCAGTAGACGACTAGCGGGAGGGCGGGGAGAGACCCAGTACTTC
cdr3_aa: CASRRLAGGRGETQYF

d_call: NA
v_call: TRBV18
cdr3_length: 14
j_call: TRBJ2-7
clone_size: NA
cdr3_nt: TGTGCCAGCTCACCGGAGACGGATTCCTACGAGCAGTACTTC
cdr3_aa: CASSPETDSYEQYF

d_call: NA
v_call: TRBV27
cdr3_length: 14
j_call: TRBJ1-1
clone_size: NA
cdr3_nt: TGTGCCAGCAGTTTATCGGTCTGGAACACTGAAGCTTTCTTT
cdr3_aa: CASSLSVWNTEAFF

d_call: TRBD1
v_call: TRBV7-8
cdr3_length: 16
j_call: TRBJ2-7
clone_size: NA
cdr3_nt: TGTGCCAGCAGCCCAACTCGGGGACAGGGCTCCGGCGAGCAGTACTTC
cdr3_aa: CASSPTRGQGSGEQYF

d_call: TRBD2
v_call: TRBV9
cdr3_length: 17
j_call: TRBJ2-3
clone_size: NA
cdr3_nt: TGTGCCAGCAGCGATGGCAGGGCGGGAGTGGGGACAGATACGCAGTATTTT
cdr3_aa: CASSDGRAGVGTDTQYF

d_call: NA
v_call: TRBV20-1
cdr3_length: 11
j_call: TRBJ2-5
clone_size: NA
cdr3_nt: TGCAGTGCTCAGACCCAAGAGACCCAGTACTTC
cdr3_aa: CSAQTQETQYF

d_call: NA
v_call: TRBV4-1
cdr3_length: 14
j_call: TRBJ2-3
clone_size: NA
cdr3_nt: TGCGCCAGCAGAGCGTCTAGCGGCACAGATACGCAGTATTTT
cdr3_aa: CASRASSGTDTQYF

d_call: TRBD1
v_call: TRBV28
cdr3_length: 12
j_call: TRBJ2-7
clone_size: NA
cdr3_nt: TGTGCCAGCAGTCCGACAGGGGACGAGCAGTACTTC
cdr3_aa: CASSPTGDEQYF

d_call: NA
v_call: TRBV7-9
cdr3_length: 13
j_call: TRBJ2-7
clone_size: NA
cdr3_nt: TGTGCCAGCAGCTTAGTCGGGGACTACGAGCAGTACTTC
cdr3_aa: CASSLVGDYEQYF

d_call: TRBD2
v_call: TRBV6-1
cdr3_length: 15
j_call: TRBJ2-5
clone_size: once
cdr3_nt: TGTGCCAGCAGCGAACTAGCGGGAGGTACCCACGCCCAGTACTTC
cdr3_aa: CASSELAGGTHAQYF

d_call: TRBD2
v_call: TRBV11-2
cdr3_length: 14
j_call: TRBJ2-7
clone_size: NA
cdr3_nt: TGTGCCAGCAGCTCCATTAGCGGGAGGTACGAGCAGTACTTC
cdr3_aa: CASSSISGRYEQYF

d_call: TRBD2
v_call: TRBV7-3
cdr3_length: 16
j_call: TRBJ2-3
clone_size: NA
cdr3_nt: TGTGCCAGCAGCATCGGGACTAGCGGAAGCACAGATACGCAGTATTTT
cdr3_aa: CASSIGTSGSTDTQYF

d_call: NA
v_call: TRBV27
cdr3_length: 14
j_call: TRBJ2-2
clone_size: NA
cdr3_nt: TGTGCCAGCAGTTTCACTGGGGAGACCGGGGAGCTGTTTTTT
cdr3_aa: CASSFTGETGELFF

d_call: NA
v_call: TRBV10-3
cdr3_length: 16
j_call: TRBJ1-5
clone_size: once
cdr3_nt: TGTGCCATCAGTGAGTCTAAACAGTGGGGCAATCAGCCCCAGCATTTT
cdr3_aa: CAISESKQWGNQPQHF

d_call: NA
v_call: TRBV7-9
cdr3_length: 12
j_call: TRBJ1-1
clone_size: NA
cdr3_nt: TGTGCCAGCAGCTTGGGGACCTCTGAAGCTTTCTTT
cdr3_aa: CASSLGTSEAFF

d_call: TRBD2
v_call: TRBV7-9
cdr3_length: 16
j_call: TRBJ2-5
clone_size: NA
cdr3_nt: TGTGCCAGCAGCTTAGTAGGTCTAGCGGGCCAAGAGACCCAGTACTTC
cdr3_aa: CASSLVGLAGQETQYF

d_call: NA
v_call: TRBV7-9
cdr3_length: 13
j_call: TRBJ2-7
clone_size: once
cdr3_nt: TGTGCCAGCAGCCCCCCAGGCGGCTACGAGCAGTACTTC
cdr3_aa: CASSPPGGYEQYF

d_call: NA
v_call: TRBV27
cdr3_length: 14
j_call: TRBJ2-1
clone_size: NA
cdr3_nt: TGTGCCAGCAGTTTTTCAGGGGCGATCAATGAGCAGTTCTTC
cdr3_aa: CASSFSGAINEQFF

d_call: NA
v_call: TRBV14
cdr3_length: 13
j_call: TRBJ2-1
clone_size: NA
cdr3_nt: TGTGCCAGCAGCCGACCCGCCAGCAATGAGCAGTTCTTC
cdr3_aa: CASSRPASNEQFF

d_call: TRBD1
v_call: TRBV29-1
cdr3_length: 11
j_call: TRBJ2-2
clone_size: NA
cdr3_nt: TGCAGCGGCTACAGGGGCGGGGAGCTGTTTTTT
cdr3_aa: CSGYRGGELFF

d_call: NA
v_call: TRBV9
cdr3_length: 15
j_call: TRBJ1-5
clone_size: NA
cdr3_nt: TGTGCCAGCAGCGTAGAGGGGATCCTTGGGCAGCCCCAGCATTTT
cdr3_aa: CASSVEGILGQPQHF

d_call: NA
v_call: TRBV29-1
cdr3_length: 14
j_call: TRBJ1-1
clone_size: once
cdr3_nt: TGCAGCGTTGAAGCTTCGGGGTGGGTCCCCGAAGCTTTCTTT
cdr3_aa: CSVEASGWVPEAFF

d_call: NA
v_call: TRBV28
cdr3_length: 13
j_call: TRBJ2-1
clone_size: once
cdr3_nt: TGTGCCAGCAGTTTAGTTTCAGCAAATGAGCAGTTCTTC
cdr3_aa: CASSLVSANEQFF